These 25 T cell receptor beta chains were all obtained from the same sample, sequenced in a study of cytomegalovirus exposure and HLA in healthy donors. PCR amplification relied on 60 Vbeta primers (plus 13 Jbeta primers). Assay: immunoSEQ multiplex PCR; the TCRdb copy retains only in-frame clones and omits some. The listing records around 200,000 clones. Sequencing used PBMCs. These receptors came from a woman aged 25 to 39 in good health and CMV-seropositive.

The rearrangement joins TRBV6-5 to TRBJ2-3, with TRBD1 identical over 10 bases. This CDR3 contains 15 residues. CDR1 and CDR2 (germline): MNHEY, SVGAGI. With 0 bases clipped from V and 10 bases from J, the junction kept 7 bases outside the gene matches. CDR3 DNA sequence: TGTGCCAGCAGTTACTCCGGGACAGGGGTGATGGCGCAGTATTTT. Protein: CASSYSGTGVMAQYF.

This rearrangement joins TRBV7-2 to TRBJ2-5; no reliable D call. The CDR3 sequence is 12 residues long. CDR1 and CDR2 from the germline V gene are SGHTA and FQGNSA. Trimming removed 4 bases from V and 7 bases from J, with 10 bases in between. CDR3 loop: CASSSILGTQYF. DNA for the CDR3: TGTGCCAGCAGCTCCATCCTCGGGACCCAGTACTTC.

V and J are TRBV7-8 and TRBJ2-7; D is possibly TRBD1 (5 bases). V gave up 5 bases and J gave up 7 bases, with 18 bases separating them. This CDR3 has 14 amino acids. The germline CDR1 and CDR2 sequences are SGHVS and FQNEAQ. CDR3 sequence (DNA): TGTGCCAGCAGCCCCAGGGAAACCGGCCCAGAGCAGTACTTC. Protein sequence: CASSPRETGPEQYF.

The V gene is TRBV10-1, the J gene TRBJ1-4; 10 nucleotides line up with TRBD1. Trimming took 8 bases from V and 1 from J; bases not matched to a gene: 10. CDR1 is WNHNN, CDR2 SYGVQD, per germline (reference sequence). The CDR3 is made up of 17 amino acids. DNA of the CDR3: TGCGCCAGCCCCTTAGGACAGGGGGGGAAAACTAATGAAAAACTGTTTTTT. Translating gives CASPLGQGGKTNEKLFF.

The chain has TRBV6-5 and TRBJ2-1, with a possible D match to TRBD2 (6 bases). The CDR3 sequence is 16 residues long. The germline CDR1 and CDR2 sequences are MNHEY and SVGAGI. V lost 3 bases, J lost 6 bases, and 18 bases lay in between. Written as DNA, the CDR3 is TGTGCCAGCAGTTATTCGAAGGGGAGGAAGGGCAATGAGCAGTTCTTC. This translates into CASSYSKGRKGNEQFF.

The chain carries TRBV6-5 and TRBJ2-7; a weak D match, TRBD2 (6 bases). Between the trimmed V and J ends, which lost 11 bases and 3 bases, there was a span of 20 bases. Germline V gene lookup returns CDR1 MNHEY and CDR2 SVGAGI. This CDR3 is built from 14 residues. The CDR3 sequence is CAVTVGGDLYEQYF. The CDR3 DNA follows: TGTGCCGTTACTGTCGGGGGAGATCTCTACGAGCAGTACTTC.

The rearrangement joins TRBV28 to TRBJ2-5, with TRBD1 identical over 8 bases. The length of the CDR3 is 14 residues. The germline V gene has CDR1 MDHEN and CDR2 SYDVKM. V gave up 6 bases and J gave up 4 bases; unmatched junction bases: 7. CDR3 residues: CASSRQGARETQYF. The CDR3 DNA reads TGTGCCAGCAGCCGCCAGGGGGCGCGAGAGACCCAGTACTTC. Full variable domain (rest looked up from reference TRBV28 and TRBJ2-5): DVKVTQSSRYLVKRTGEKVFLECVQDMDHENMFWYRQDPGLGLRLIYFSYDVKMKEKGDIPEGYSVSREKKERFSLILESASTNQTSMYLCASSRQGARETQYFGPGTRLLVL.

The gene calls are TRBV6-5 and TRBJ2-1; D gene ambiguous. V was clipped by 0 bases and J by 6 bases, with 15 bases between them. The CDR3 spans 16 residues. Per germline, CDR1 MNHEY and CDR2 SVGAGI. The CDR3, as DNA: TGTGCCAGCAGTTACTCGGGCTCGCCACGGATCAATGAGCAGTTCTTC. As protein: CASSYSGSPRINEQFF.

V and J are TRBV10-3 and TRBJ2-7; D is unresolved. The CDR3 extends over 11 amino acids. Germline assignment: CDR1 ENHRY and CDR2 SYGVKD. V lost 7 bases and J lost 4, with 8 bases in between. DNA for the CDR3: TGTGCCATCATGAGTAAGTACGAGCAGTACTTC. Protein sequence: CAIMSKYEQYF.

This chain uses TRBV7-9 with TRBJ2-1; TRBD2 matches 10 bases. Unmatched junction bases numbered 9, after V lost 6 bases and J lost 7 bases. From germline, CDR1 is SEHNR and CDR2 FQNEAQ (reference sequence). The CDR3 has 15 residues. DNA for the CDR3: TGTGCCAGCAGTTCGATAGCGGGAGGAAGAAATGAGCAGTTCTTC. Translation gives CASSSIAGGRNEQFF.

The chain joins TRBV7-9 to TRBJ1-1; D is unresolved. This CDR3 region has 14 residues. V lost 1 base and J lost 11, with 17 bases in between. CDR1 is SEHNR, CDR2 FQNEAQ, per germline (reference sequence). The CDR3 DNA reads TGTGCCAGCAGCTTAGTTCCTGAAACTCCCTCCGCTTTCTTT. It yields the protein CASSLVPETPSAFF.

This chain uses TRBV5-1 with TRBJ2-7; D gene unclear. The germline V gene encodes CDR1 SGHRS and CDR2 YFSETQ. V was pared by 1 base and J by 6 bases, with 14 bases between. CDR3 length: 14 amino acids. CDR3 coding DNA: TGCGCCAGCAGCTTGTTCGACAATTGGTCCGAGCAGTACTTC. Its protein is CASSLFDNWSEQYF.

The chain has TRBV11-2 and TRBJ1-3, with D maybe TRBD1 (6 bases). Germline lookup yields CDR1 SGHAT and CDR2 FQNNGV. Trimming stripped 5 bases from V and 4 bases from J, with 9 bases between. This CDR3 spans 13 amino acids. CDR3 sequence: CASSRGTGNTIYF. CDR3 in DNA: TGTGCCAGCAGCCGAGGGACAGGAAACACCATATATTTT.

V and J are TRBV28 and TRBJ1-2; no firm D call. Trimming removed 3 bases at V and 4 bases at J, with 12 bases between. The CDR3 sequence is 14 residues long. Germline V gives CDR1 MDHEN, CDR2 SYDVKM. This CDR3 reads CASSFIPRGYGYTF. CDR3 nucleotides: TGTGCCAGCAGTTTTATCCCCCGGGGCTATGGCTACACCTTC.

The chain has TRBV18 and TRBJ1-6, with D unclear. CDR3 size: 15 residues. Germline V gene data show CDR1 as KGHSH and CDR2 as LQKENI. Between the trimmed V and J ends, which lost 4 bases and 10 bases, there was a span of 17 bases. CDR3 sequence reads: CASSQSGRVGSPLHF. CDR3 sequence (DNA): TGTGCCAGCTCACAAAGTGGGAGGGTTGGGTCACCCCTCCACTTT.

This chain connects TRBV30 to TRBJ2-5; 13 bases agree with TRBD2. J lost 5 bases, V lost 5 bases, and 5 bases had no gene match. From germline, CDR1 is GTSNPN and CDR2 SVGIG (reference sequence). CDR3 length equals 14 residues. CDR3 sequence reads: CAWGTSGTFETQYF. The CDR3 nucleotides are TGTGCCTGGGGGACTAGCGGGACCTTTGAGACCCAGTACTTC.

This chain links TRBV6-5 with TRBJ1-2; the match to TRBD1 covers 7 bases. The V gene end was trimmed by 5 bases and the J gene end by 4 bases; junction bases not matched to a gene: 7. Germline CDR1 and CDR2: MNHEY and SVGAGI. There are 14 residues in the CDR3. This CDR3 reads CASSPTGATYGYTF. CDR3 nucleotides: TGTGCCAGCAGTCCAACAGGGGCGACCTATGGCTACACCTTC.

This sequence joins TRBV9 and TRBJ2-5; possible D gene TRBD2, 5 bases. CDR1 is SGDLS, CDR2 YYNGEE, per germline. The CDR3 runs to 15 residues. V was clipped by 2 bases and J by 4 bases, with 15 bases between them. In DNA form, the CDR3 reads TGTGCCAGCAGCGTCGTAGAGGGTTTGGGAGAGACCCAGTACTTC. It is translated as CASSVVEGLGETQYF.

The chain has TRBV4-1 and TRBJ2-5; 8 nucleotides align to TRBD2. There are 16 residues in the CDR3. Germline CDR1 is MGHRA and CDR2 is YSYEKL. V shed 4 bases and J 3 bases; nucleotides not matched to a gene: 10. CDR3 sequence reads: CASSLMGLAGKETQYF. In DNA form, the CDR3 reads TGCGCCAGCAGCCTAATGGGGCTAGCGGGTAAAGAGACCCAGTACTTC.

CDR3 region: CARSLELAGYTDTQYF. The DNA of the CDR3 is TGTGCCAGAAGCTTGGAACTAGCGGGGTACACAGATACGCAGTATTTT. V gene TRBV5-3 combines with J gene TRBJ2-3, with TRBD2 identical over 10 bases. TRBV5-3 qualifies as an ORF whose function is uncertain. V shed 0 bases and J 2 bases; nucleotides not matched to a gene: 3. The CDR3 has 16 amino acids.

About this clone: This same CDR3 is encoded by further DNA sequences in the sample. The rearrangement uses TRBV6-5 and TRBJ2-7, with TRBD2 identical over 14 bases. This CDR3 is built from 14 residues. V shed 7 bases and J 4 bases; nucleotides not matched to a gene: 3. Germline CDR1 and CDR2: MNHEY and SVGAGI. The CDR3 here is CASTGLAGGYEQYF. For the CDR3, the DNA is TGTGCCAGCACCGGACTAGCGGGGGGATACGAGCAGTACTTC.

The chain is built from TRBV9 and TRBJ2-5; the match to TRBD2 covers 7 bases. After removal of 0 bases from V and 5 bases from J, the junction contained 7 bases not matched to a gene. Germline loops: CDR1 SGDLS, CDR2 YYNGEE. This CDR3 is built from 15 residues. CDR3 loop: CASSVAAGTQETQYF. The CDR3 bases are TGTGCCAGCAGCGTAGCAGCGGGAACTCAGGAGACCCAGTACTTC.

As DNA, the CDR3 is TGCGCCAGCAGCTCGGGGGGCACAGATACGCAGTATTTT. Translation gives CASSSGGTDTQYF. The rearrangement uses TRBV5-1 and TRBJ2-3; possibly TRBD2 for D (6 bases). The CDR3 contains 13 residues. The V gene lost 3 bases and the J gene lost 1 base, with 6 bases spanning the gap. Germline V lookup: CDR1 SGHRS, CDR2 YFSETQ.

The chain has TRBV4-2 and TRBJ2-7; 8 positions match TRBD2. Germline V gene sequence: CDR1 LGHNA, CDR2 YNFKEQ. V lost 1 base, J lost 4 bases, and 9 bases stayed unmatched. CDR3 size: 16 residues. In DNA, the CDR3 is TGTGCCAGCAGCCAAGTGGCCGGGGGGGCCACTTACGAGCAGTACTTC. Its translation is CASSQVAGGATYEQYF.

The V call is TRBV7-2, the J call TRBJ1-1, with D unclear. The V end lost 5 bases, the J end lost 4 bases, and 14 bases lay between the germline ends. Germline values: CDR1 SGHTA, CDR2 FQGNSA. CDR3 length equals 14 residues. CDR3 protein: CASSPVWELTEAFF. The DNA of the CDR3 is TGTGCCAGCAGCCCAGTGTGGGAGCTCACTGAAGCTTTCTTT.